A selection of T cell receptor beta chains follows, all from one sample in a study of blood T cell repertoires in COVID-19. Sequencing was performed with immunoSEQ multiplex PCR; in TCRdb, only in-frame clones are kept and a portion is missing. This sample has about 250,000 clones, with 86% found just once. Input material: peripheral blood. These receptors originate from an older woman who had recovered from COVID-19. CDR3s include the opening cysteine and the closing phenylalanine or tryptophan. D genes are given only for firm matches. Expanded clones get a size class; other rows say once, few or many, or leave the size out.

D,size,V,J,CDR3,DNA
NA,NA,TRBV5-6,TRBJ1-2,CASSLDQSTSRGYTF,TGTGCCAGCAGCTTGGACCAGTCTACCTCCAGGGGCTACACCTTC
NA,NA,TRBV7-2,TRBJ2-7,CASSLQVGSRRGEQYF,TGTGCCAGCAGCCTCCAGGTGGGTTCCCGCCGGGGCGAGCAGTACTTC
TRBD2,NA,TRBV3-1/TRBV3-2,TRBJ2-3,CASSPLAVVTDTQYF,TGTGCCAGCAGCCCTCTAGCGGTGGTCACAGATACGCAGTATTTT
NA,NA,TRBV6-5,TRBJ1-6,CASRWTANSPLHF,TGTGCCAGCAGATGGACAGCCAATTCACCCCTCCACTTT
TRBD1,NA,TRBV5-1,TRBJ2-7,CASSLQGQGPYEQYF,TGCGCCAGCAGCCTCCAGGGACAGGGGCCCTACGAGCAGTACTTC
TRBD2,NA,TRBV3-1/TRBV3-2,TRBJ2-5,CASSPGLAGEETQYF,TGTGCCAGCAGCCCGGGACTAGCGGGGGAAGAGACCCAGTACTTC
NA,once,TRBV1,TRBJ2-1,CTSSRKTGGWYEQFF,TGCACCAGCAGCCGTAAGACAGGGGGTTGGTATGAGCAGTTCTTC
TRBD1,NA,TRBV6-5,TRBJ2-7,CASRPNRGRSEQYF,TGTGCCAGCCGCCCGAACAGGGGGCGCAGTGAGCAGTACTTC
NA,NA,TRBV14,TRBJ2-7,CASSPQTVGEQYF,TGTGCCAGCAGCCCTCAGACAGTTGGGGAGCAGTACTTC
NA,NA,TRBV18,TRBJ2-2,CASSGGLSTGELFF,TGTGCCAGCTCAGGTGGACTTTCGACCGGGGAGCTGTTTTTT
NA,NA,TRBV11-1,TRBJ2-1,CASSSQGGAYNEQFF,TGTGCCAGCAGCTCACAGGGGGGGGCCTACAATGAGCAGTTCTTC
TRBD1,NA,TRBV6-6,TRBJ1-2,CASSYDRGGYSGYTF,TGTGCCAGCAGTTACGACAGGGGAGGATACTCTGGCTACACCTTC
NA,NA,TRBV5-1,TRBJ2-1,CASSFMAGTYNEQFF,TGCGCCAGCAGCTTCATGGCAGGCACTTACAATGAGCAGTTCTTC
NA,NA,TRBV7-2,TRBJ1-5,CASSLQGPQHF,TGTGCCAGCAGCTTACAGGGACCCCAGCATTTT
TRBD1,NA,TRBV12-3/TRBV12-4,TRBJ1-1,CASSSLGTEGAFF,TGTGCCAGCAGCTCGCTTGGGACAGAGGGAGCTTTCTTT
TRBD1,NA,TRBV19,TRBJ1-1,CASTTGRNTEAFF,TGTGCCAGTACGACAGGGAGAAACACTGAAGCTTTCTTT
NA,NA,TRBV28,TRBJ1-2,CASSYGGAGRYGYTF,TGTGCCAGCAGTTACGGGGGGGCGGGTCGCTATGGCTACACCTTC
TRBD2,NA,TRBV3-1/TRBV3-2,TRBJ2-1,CASSAAARWLGGNEQFF,TGTGCCAGCAGCGCTGCCGCTCGGTGGTTGGGGGGGAATGAGCAGTTCTTC
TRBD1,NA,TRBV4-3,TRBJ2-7,CASSHRLPGQGPYEQYF,TGCGCCAGCAGCCATCGCCTTCCGGGACAGGGTCCCTACGAGCAGTACTTC
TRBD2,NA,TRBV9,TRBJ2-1,CASSGIAGGDEQFF,TGTGCCAGCAGCGGTATAGCGGGGGGCGACGAGCAGTTCTTC
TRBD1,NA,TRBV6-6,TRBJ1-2,CASIKQGPYGYTF,TGTGCCAGCATTAAACAGGGGCCCTATGGCTACACCTTC
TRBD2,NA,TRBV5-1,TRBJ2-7,CASSLEAGINYEQYF,TGCGCCAGCAGCTTGGAAGCGGGAATTAACTACGAGCAGTACTTC
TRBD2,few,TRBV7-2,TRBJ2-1,CASRTSGYNEQFF,TGTGCCAGCAGGACTAGCGGCTACAATGAGCAGTTCTTC
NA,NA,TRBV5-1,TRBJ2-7,CASSLQSGYEQYF,TGCGCCAGCAGCCTACAGAGTGGCTACGAGCAGTACTTC
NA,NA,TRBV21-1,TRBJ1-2,CASSPMDRENYGYTF,TGTGCCAGCAGCCCTATGGACAGGGAGAACTATGGCTACACCTTC
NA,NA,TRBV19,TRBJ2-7,CASSINLLDEQYF,TGTGCCAGTAGTATAAACCTCCTAGACGAGCAGTACTTC
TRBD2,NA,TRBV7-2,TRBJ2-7,CASSLWGAGMGEQYF,TGTGCCAGCAGCTTATGGGGAGCGGGGATGGGCGAGCAGTACTTC
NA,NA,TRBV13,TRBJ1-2,CASSLRGGGYGYTF,TGTGCCAGCAGCTTACGGGGGGGAGGATATGGCTACACCTTC
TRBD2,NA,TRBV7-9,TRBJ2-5,CASSAYNSGTSGGRGTQYF,TGTGCCAGCAGCGCCTATAATTCCGGGACTAGCGGGGGACGGGGGACCCAGTACTTC
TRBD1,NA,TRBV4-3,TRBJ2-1,CASSQEAQGAYYNEQFF,TGCGCCAGCAGCCAAGAAGCGCAGGGGGCTTACTACAATGAGCAGTTCTTC
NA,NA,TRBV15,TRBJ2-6,CATSRDVHSSGANVLTF,TGTGCCACCAGCAGAGATGTGCACAGTTCTGGGGCCAACGTCCTGACTTTC
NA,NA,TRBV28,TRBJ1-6,CASSLPNRGNSPLHF,TGTGCCAGCAGTTTACCAAATAGGGGGAATTCACCCCTCCACTTT
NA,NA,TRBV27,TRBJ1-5,CASSGLPGTASNQPQHF,TGTGCCAGCAGTGGTCTTCCGGGAACAGCTAGCAATCAGCCCCAGCATTTT
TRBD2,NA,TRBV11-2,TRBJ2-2,CASRSSGGTHGELFF,TGTGCCAGCAGATCTAGCGGGGGAACCCACGGGGAGCTGTTTTTT
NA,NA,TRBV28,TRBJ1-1,CASSINNREGAFF,TGTGCCAGCAGTATCAATAACCGGGAAGGAGCTTTCTTT
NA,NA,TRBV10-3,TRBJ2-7,CAIKDRGFEQYF,TGTGCCATCAAGGATCGGGGGTTCGAGCAGTACTTC
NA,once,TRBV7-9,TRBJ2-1,CASSFVRDFDEQFF,TGTGCCAGCAGCTTTGTCCGGGATTTCGATGAGCAGTTCTTC
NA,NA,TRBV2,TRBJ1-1,CASSEAGQGLYTEAFF,TGTGCCAGCAGTGAAGCTGGTCAGGGCCTGTACACTGAAGCTTTCTTT
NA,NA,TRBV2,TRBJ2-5,CASSAQRETQYF,TGTGCCAGCAGTGCCCAGAGGGAGACCCAGTACTTC
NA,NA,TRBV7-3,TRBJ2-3,CASSLLGDLKEQYF,TGTGCCAGCAGCTTATTAGGCGACTTGAAGGAGCAGTATTTT
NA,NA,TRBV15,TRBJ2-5,CATSRAKGETQYF,TGTGCCACCAGCCGAGCTAAGGGGGAGACCCAGTACTTC
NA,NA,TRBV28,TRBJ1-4,CASSSTRVTNEKLFF,TGTGCCAGCAGTTCGACCAGGGTTACTAATGAAAAACTGTTTTTT
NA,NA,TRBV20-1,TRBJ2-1,CSQDSRDEQFF,TGCAGTCAGGACAGTAGGGATGAGCAGTTCTTC
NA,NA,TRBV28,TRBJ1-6,CASSFSLPNSPLHF,TGTGCCAGCAGTTTCTCTCTCCCTAATTCACCCCTCCACTTT
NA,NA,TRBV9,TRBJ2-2,CASSGGTLRTGELFF,TGTGCCAGCAGCGGAGGCACCTTGAGGACCGGGGAGCTGTTTTTT
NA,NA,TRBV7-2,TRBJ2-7,CASSFYRDSEQYF,TGTGCCAGCAGCTTTTACCGGGACTCCGAGCAGTACTTC
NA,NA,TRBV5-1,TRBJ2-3,CASSLGGSGSTDTQYF,TGCGCCAGCAGCTTGGGTGGGTCCGGGAGCACAGATACGCAGTATTTT
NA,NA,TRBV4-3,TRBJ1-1,CASSQRTVTSAFF,TGCGCCAGCAGCCAACGGACAGTGACGTCTGCTTTCTTT
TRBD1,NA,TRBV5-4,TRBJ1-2,CASSHRTGGKDGYTF,TGTGCCAGCAGCCATAGGACAGGGGGTAAGGATGGCTACACCTTC
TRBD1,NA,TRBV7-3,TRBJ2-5,CASSSSPGQGPGETQYF,TGTGCCAGCAGCTCCTCCCCGGGACAGGGTCCGGGGGAGACCCAGTACTTC
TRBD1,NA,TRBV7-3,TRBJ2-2,CASSPQGARTGELFF,TGTGCCAGCAGCCCCCAGGGGGCGAGGACCGGGGAGCTGTTTTTT
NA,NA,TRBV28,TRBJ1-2,CASTRPTSGVYGYTF,TGTGCCAGCACCAGACCTACATCAGGGGTCTATGGCTACACCTTC
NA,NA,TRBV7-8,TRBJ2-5,CASSLARETQYF,TGTGCCAGCAGCTTAGCTCGTGAGACCCAGTACTTC